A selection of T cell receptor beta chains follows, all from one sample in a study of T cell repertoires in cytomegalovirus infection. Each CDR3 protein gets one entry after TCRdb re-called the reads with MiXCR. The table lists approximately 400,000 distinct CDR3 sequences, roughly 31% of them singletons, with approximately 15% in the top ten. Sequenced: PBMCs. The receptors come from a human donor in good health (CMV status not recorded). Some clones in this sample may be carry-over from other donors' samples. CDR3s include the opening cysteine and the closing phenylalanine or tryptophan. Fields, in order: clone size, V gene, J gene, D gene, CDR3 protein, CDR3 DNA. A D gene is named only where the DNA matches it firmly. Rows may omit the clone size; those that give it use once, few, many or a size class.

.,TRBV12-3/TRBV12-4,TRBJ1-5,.,CASSLAGGRALNQPQHF,TGTGCCAGCAGCTTGGCTGGGGGCAGGGCCCTCAATCAGCCCCAGCATTTT
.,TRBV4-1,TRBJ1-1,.,CASSQVTPNTEAFF,TGCGCCAGCAGCCAAGTAACACCGAACACTGAAGCTTTCTTT
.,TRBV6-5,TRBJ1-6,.,CASNLGSYNSPLHF,TGTGCCAGCAATCTAGGCTCCTATAATTCACCCCTCCACTTT
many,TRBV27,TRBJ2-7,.,CASSPRSSYEQYF,TGTGCCAGCAGCCCCCGAAGCTCCTACGAGCAGTACTTC
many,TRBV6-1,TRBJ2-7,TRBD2,CASSRASGGPYEQYF,TGTGCCAGCAGTCGAGCTAGCGGGGGGCCCTACGAGCAGTACTTC
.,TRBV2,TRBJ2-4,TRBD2,CASSEAYGGVDKNIQYF,TGTGCCAGCAGTGAAGCCTACGGGGGGGTAGACAAAAACATTCAGTACTTC
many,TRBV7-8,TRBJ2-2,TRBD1,CASGQGFAGELFF,TGTGCCAGCGGACAGGGGTTCGCCGGGGAGCTGTTTTTT
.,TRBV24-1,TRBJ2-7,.,CATSAARAPYEQYF,TGTGCCACCAGTGCAGCCAGGGCACCCTACGAGCAGTACTTC
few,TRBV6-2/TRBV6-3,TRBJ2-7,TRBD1,CASSYQRQGQYF,TGTGCCAGCAGTTACCAGAGACAGGGACAGTACTTC
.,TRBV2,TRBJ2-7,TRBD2,CASSPGTSKLDEQYF,TGTGCCAGCAGTCCAGGGACTAGCAAGTTGGACGAGCAGTACTTC
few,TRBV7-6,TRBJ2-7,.,CASSPGAREQYF,TGTGCCAGCAGCCCCGGGGCGAGAGAGCAGTACTTC
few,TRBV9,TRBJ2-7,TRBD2,CASSVGTSGGATGEQYF,TGTGCCAGCAGCGTAGGGACTAGCGGGGGGGCAACCGGCGAGCAGTACTTC
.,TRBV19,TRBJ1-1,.,CASNAGAIDTEAFF,TGTGCCAGTAACGCAGGGGCGATTGACACTGAAGCTTTCTTT
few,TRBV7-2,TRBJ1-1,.,CASSLKPGNGFQDTEAFF,TGTGCCAGCAGCTTGAAACCAGGAAACGGTTTCCAGGACACTGAAGCTTTCTTT
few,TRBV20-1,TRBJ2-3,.,CSARDLHSSNTQYF,TGCAGTGCTAGAGATCTACACAGCTCCAATACGCAGTATTTT
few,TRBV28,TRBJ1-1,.,CASSPVWGNTEAFF,TGTGCCAGCAGCCCCGTCTGGGGGAACACTGAAGCTTTCTTT
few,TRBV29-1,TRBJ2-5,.,CSAQQGQETQYF,TGCAGCGCCCAACAGGGTCAAGAGACCCAGTACTTC
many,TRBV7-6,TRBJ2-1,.,CASSLSVPPREQFF,TGTGCCAGCAGCTTATCGGTCCCGCCGAGGGAGCAGTTCTTC
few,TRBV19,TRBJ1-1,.,CASSMTRAKNTEAFF,TGTGCCAGTAGTATGACCAGGGCCAAGAACACTGAAGCTTTCTTT
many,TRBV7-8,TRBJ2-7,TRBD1,CASSLVPGDRGGYEQYF,TGTGCCAGCAGCTTAGTCCCGGGGGACAGGGGAGGCTACGAGCAGTACTTC
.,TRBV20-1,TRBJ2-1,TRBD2,CSARASGGYNEQFF,TGCAGTGCTAGAGCTAGCGGGGGGTACAATGAGCAGTTCTTC
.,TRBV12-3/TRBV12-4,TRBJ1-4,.,CASSTGLGGKNEKLFF,TGTGCCAGCAGCACAGGCCTAGGGGGTAAAAATGAAAAACTGTTTTTT
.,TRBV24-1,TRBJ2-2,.,CATRWGLTGELFF,TGTGCCACCAGATGGGGACTCACCGGGGAGCTGTTTTTT
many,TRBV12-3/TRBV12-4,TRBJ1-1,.,CASSLHRTVEAFF,TGTGCCAGCAGTCTCCACCGCACAGTTGAAGCTTTCTTT
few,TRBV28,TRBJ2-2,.,CAAPDANTGELFF,TGTGCCGCACCCGACGCGAACACCGGGGAGCTGTTTTTT
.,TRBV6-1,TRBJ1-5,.,CASSGHALQPQHF,TGTGCCAGCAGTGGACATGCACTTCAGCCCCAGCATTTT
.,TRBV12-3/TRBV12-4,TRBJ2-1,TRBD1,CASGGTGPYNEQFF,TGTGCCAGCGGGGGGACAGGCCCTTACAATGAGCAGTTCTTC
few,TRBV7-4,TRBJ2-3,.,CASSVDGSGGNTQYF,TGTGCCAGCAGCGTAGATGGGAGCGGTGGAAATACGCAGTATTTT
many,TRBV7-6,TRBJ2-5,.,CASSEGGGVGTEETQYF,TGTGCCAGCAGCGAGGGGGGGGGTGTAGGGACAGAAGAGACCCAGTACTTC
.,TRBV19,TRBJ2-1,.,CASMEGGSYNEQFF,TGTGCCTCCATGGAGGGGGGCTCCTACAATGAGCAGTTCTTC
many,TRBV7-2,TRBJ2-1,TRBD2,CASSLTSGGNYNEQFF,TGTGCCAGCAGCTTGACTAGCGGGGGGAACTACAATGAGCAGTTCTTC
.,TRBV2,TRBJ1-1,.,CASSPVSARTEAFF,TGTGCCAGCAGTCCGGTCTCGGCCAGGACTGAAGCTTTCTTT
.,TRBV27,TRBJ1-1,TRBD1,CASSIRGPDTEAFF,TGTGCCAGCAGCATCAGGGGGCCGGACACTGAAGCTTTCTTT
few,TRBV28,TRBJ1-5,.,CASTGEGRYSNQPQHF,TGTGCCAGCACCGGAGAAGGGCGCTATAGCAATCAGCCCCAGCATTTT
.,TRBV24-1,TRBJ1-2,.,CATSDPDRSGGYTF,TGTGCCACCAGTGATCCTGACAGATCCGGGGGCTACACCTTC